Shown below are 18 T cell receptor beta chains from a single sample sequenced in a study of blood T cells in healthy people across ages (dated by TCRdb to the mid-2010s). Receptor amplification or capture employed 5' RACE. Sequencing was carried out with an Illumina HiSeq 2500. A second about 6 to 11 cycle PCR used a sample-barcoded 5' primer and a J-beta primer mix. The raw public data were reprocessed by TCRdb itself: fastp quality trimming at Q25, MiXCR clonotype calling, in-frame beta chains only. Rows merge per CDR3 protein into single entries with the most common DNA and genes. The sample data list approximately 1.5 million distinct CDR3 sequences, and about 35% of these were observed just once. Together, the top ten hold around 10% of the sample. The sequenced material came from blood. The receptors shown here come from a woman aged 25 to 39 in good health.

The chain uses TRBV7-2 and TRBJ2-7, with 10 positions matching TRBD2. Germline assignment: CDR1 SGHTA and CDR2 FQGNSA. With 5 bases clipped from V and 5 bases from J, the junction kept 6 bases outside the gene matches. The CDR3 consists of 14 residues. The CDR3 region has the DNA TGTGCCAGCAGCCCCTCTAGCGGGAGAGACGAGCAGTACTTC. Its translation: CASSPSSGRDEQYF.

This clonotype was found a few times. The chain recombines TRBV9 with TRBJ2-1; TRBD2 is a possible D gene (5 bases). V was pared by 0 bases and J by 0 bases, with 10 bases between. This CDR3 region has 16 residues. Germline V CDR1 and CDR2: SGDLS, YYNGEE. CDR3 nucleotide sequence: TGTGCCAGCAGCGTAGACCCGGGGAGCTCCTACAATGAGCAGTTCTTC. The encoded protein is CASSVDPGSSYNEQFF.

J is TRBJ2-1 and V is TRBV20-1, with 10 bases identical to TRBD2. J gave up 10 bases and V 3 bases, and 12 bases lay outside the gene matches. Germline V CDR1 and CDR2: DFQATT, SNEGSKA (reference sequence). CDR3 size: 15 residues. CDR3 sequence (DNA): TGCAGTGCTAGGGCCGCTAGCGGGGGTCCGGGGGAGCAGTTCTTC. Amino acid sequence: CSARAASGGPGEQFF.

The chain has TRBV7-3 and TRBJ2-2; possibly TRBD1 for D (5 bases). The CDR3 consists of 14 residues. Trimming left V 4 bases short and J 6 bases short, with 12 bases between. Germline V gene data show CDR1 as SGHTA and CDR2 as FQGTGA. In DNA, the CDR3 is TGTGCCAGCAGCTCCAGTAGGGGCTCCGGGGAGCTGTTTTTT. Translated, it gives CASSSSRGSGELFF.

In its sample, this clonotype was seen many times. CDR3 bases: TGCGCCAGCAGCCCGTTGGGACTAGCGGGATACAATGAGCAGTTCTTC. This codes for CASSPLGLAGYNEQFF. The chain carries TRBV4-1 and TRBJ2-1; 13 bases are a match to TRBD2. The CDR3 is made up of 16 amino acids. V lost 4 bases, J lost 4 bases, and 4 bases stayed unmatched. Per germline, CDR1 MGHRA and CDR2 YSYEKL.

This clonotype was seen a few times. V is TRBV2 and J is TRBJ2-3; D gene unclear. The CDR3 extends over 13 amino acids. V was clipped by 4 bases and J by 1 base, with 6 bases between them. The germline gives CDR1 SNHLY, CDR2 FYNNEI. The CDR3 DNA reads TGTGCCAGCAGTGCTTTAGGCACAGATACGCAGTATTTT. It encodes CASSALGTDTQYF.

This sequence joins TRBV24-1 and TRBJ2-3, with D perhaps assigned TRBD1 or TRBD2 (6 bases each). The CDR3 is 18 amino acids. CDR1 KGHDR and CDR2 SFDVKD come from the germline V gene. V dropped 4 bases and J dropped 2 bases, with 21 bases sitting between them. CDR3: CATSDSPGRGDFTDTQYF. CDR3 sequence (DNA): TGTGCCACCAGTGACTCCCCCGGAAGGGGGGACTTCACAGATACGCAGTATTTT.

As concerns this clonotype: A clone one base away is much larger, so this may be a read error. This CDR3 is missing its conserved last phenylalanine or tryptophan, likely due to a read error. V is TRBV29-1 and J is TRBJ2-1; D is possibly TRBD1 (5 bases). With 5 bases removed from V and 2 bases from J, the gap between germline ends came to 16 bases. The germline V gene encodes CDR1 SQVTM and CDR2 ANQGSEA. The CDR3 contains 15 residues. The CDR3 is CSVTETVIPYNEQFC. The CDR3, as DNA: TGCAGCGTTACGGAGACAGTAATCCCCTACAATGAGCAGTTCTGC.

This chain uses TRBV6-2 or TRBV6-3 with TRBJ2-1; maybe TRBD1 (6 bases). The CDR3 extends over 18 amino acids. V dropped 4 bases and J dropped 0 bases, with 19 bases sitting between them. In germline, CDR1 is MNHEY, CDR2 SVGEGT. CDR3 in amino acids: CASSSPPHTGSSYNEQFF. The DNA of the CDR3 is TGTGCCAGCAGTTCCCCCCCACACACAGGGAGCTCCTACAATGAGCAGTTCTTC.

This clonotype was found a few times. This chain joins TRBV12-5 and TRBJ2-7, with 8 bases identical to TRBD1. Germline CDR1 and CDR2: LGHNT and FRNRAP. J gave up 7 bases and V 1 base, and 3 bases lay outside the gene matches. The CDR3 is 13 residues long. The CDR3 region is CASGLETGEEQYF. CDR3 nucleotide sequence: TGTGCTAGTGGTTTGGAGACAGGGGAAGAGCAGTACTTC.

The chain links TRBV12-3 or TRBV12-4 to TRBJ2-7; D perhaps matches TRBD1 (6 bases). The J call may be wrong; the DNA end is better matched by TRBJ2-5. The CDR3 totals 15 residues. The CDR3 region has the DNA TGTGCCAGCAGTTTGGTTTTGGGGGCGCAAGAGACCCAGTACTTC. This translates into CASSLVLGAQETQYF.

The chain uses TRBV3-1 and TRBJ2-7; TRBD1 agrees at 8 bases. The CDR3 extends over 15 amino acids. CDR1 is LGHDT, CDR2 YNNKEL, per germline (reference sequence). V was clipped by 1 base and J by 3 bases; unmatched bases: 5. The CDR3 DNA is TGTGCCAGCAGCCAAGCCTGGACAGGGATCTACGAGCAGTACTTC. Translating it yields CASSQAWTGIYEQYF.

In this sample, this clonotype turned up a few times. J is TRBJ2-7 and V is TRBV9; D is unclear. Germline V gene data show CDR1 as SGDLS and CDR2 as YYNGEE. The V gene lost 1 base and the J gene lost 3 bases, with 8 bases spanning the gap. The CDR3 is 13 amino acids. As DNA, the CDR3 is TGTGCCAGCAGCGTAAACTCAAACTACGAGCAGTACTTC. Its translation: CASSVNSNYEQYF.

The chain has TRBV12-3 or TRBV12-4 and TRBJ1-1; TRBD1 might be the D (6 bases). V lost 5 bases and J 4 bases, leaving 11 bases between the germline ends. The CDR3 spans 13 residues. The CDR3 loop reads CASSIHRATEAFF. The CDR3 region has the DNA TGTGCCAGCAGTATACACAGGGCCACTGAAGCTTTCTTT.

The table lists this clonotype with a few counts. The chain carries TRBV29-1 and TRBJ2-3, with D possibly matching TRBD1 (5 bases). V lost 4 bases to trimming and J lost 2 bases, with 7 bases between them. The CDR3 spans 12 residues. The germline V gene has CDR1 SQVTM and CDR2 ANQGSEA. CDR3 protein: CSVARATDTQYF. The CDR3 coding sequence is TGCAGCGTTGCCAGGGCCACAGATACGCAGTATTTT.

This clonotype showed up many times. The chain has TRBV4-2 and TRBJ2-5; 14 nucleotides agree with TRBD2. There are 17 residues in the CDR3. CDR1 is LGHNA, CDR2 YNFKEQ, per germline. The V segment lost 0 bases and the J segment 8 bases; nucleotides outside the gene matches: 8. The CDR3 bases are TGTGCCAGCAGCCAAGATCCCCGACTAGCGGGGGGGCAAACCCAGTACTTC. It encodes CASSQDPRLAGGQTQYF.

Turning to this clonotype: A clone one base away is much larger, so this may be a read error. The chain combines TRBV4-1 with TRBJ2-3; D ambiguous. The germline V gene encodes CDR1 MGHRA and CDR2 YSYEKL. The length of the CDR3 is 15 residues. CDR3 sequence reads: CASSQDQSGTDTLYF. In DNA form, the CDR3 reads TGCGCCAGCAGCCAAGATCAGAGTGGCACAGATACGCTGTATTTT.

This clonotype was seen a few times. This chain uses TRBV19 with TRBJ1-1, with 7 nucleotides matching TRBD1. The V gene end was trimmed by 3 bases and the J gene end by 4 bases; junction bases not matched to a gene: 2. The CDR3 contains 13 residues. The germline V gene has CDR1 LNHDA and CDR2 SQIVND (reference sequence). The CDR3 DNA follows: TGTGCCAGTAGTATCGCAGGGGGCACTGAAGCTTTCTTT. Amino acid sequence: CASSIAGGTEAFF.